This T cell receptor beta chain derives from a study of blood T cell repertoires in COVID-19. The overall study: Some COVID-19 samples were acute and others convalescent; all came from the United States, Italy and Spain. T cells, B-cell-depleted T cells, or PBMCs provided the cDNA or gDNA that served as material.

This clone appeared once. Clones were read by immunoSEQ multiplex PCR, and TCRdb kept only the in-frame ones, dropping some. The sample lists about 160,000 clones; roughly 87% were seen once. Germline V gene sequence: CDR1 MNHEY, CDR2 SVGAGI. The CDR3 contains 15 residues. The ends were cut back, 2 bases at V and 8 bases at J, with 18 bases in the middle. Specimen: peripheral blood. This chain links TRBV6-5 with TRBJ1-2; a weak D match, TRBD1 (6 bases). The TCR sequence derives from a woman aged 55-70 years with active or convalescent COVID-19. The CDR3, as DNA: TGTGCCAGCAGTTACGAAGGTCCGGTGGGGGCGGGCTACACCTTC. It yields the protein CASSYEGPVGAGYTF.